Following are 28 T cell receptor beta chains from one sample sequenced in a study of cytomegalovirus exposure and HLA in healthy donors. The PCR employed 60 Vbeta primers together with 13 Jbeta primers. Repertoires were generated with immunoSEQ multiplex PCR, while TCRdb's copy carries only in-frame clones and drops some. The table includes 170,000 or so clones, about 80% detected once. Sequencing was done on a sample of PBMCs. These receptors were obtained from a woman aged 30 to 39 in good health and CMV-seronegative.

V usage is TRBV30 and J usage is TRBJ2-5; D is possibly TRBD1 (5 bases). CDR1 and CDR2 (germline): GTSNPN, SVGIG (reference sequence). With 2 bases removed from V and 5 bases from J, the gap between germline ends came to 6 bases. CDR3 size: 11 residues. CDR3 coding DNA: TGTGCCTGGAGTCCAGGGGAGACCCAGTACTTC. This codes for CAWSPGETQYF.

CDR3 loop: CASSFERGRAIYNEQFF. CDR3 DNA: TGTGCCAGCAGTTTTGAGCGGGGGAGGGCCATCTACAATGAGCAGTTCTTC. The genes are TRBV27 and TRBJ2-1; TRBD2 agrees at 8 bases. Per the germline V gene, CDR1 is MNHEY and CDR2 is SMNVEV (reference sequence). The CDR3 extends over 17 amino acids. Trimming took 3 bases from V and 3 from J; bases not matched to a gene: 10.

The chain carries TRBV12-5 and TRBJ1-1; TRBD1 might be the D (5 bases). The CDR3 sequence is 15 residues long. CDR1 is LGHNT, CDR2 FRNRAP, per germline. Trimming cost V 0 bases and J 4 bases, with 12 bases left between them. DNA for the CDR3: TGTGCTAGTGGTTTGGTAGCCGGGGGGACCACTGAAGCTTTCTTT. It is translated as CASGLVAGGTTEAFF. The whole variable domain, filled in from reference TRBV12-5 and TRBJ1-1, reads DARVTQTPRHKVTEMGQEVTMRCQPILGHNTVFWYRQTMMQGLELLAYFRNRAPLDDSGMPKDRFSAEMPDATLATLKIQPSEPRDSAVYFCASGLVAGGTTEAFFGQGTRLTVV.

The CDR3 loop is CASSFGGQGVEEQYF. As DNA, the CDR3 is TGTGCCAGCAGTTTCGGGGGACAGGGGGTTGAGGAGCAGTACTTC. V gene TRBV28 combines with J gene TRBJ2-7; TRBD1 agrees at 11 bases. Germline V gene lookup returns CDR1 MDHEN and CDR2 SYDVKM. The CDR3 loop spans 15 amino acids. The V and J ends lost 3 bases and 7 bases, in that order; junction bases with no gene match: 8.

This clone was picked up many times. The chain links TRBV11-2 to TRBJ1-1; the D gene is possibly TRBD1 (5 bases). This CDR3 has 16 residues. Germline assignment: CDR1 SGHAT and CDR2 FQNNGV. The ends were cut back, 0 bases at V and 1 base at J, with 12 bases in the middle. The CDR3 sequence is CASSLEFRVKNTEAFF. The DNA of the CDR3 is TGTGCCAGCAGCTTAGAGTTCAGGGTGAAGAACACTGAAGCTTTCTTT. The full variable domain, rest sourced from reference TRBV11-2 and TRBJ1-1, is EAGVAQSPRYKIIEKRQSVAFWCNPISGHATLYWYQQILGQGPKLLIQFQNNGVVDDSQLPKDRFSAERLKGVDSTLKIQPAKLEDSAVYLCASSLEFRVKNTEAFFGQGTRLTVV.

The chain links TRBV7-2 to TRBJ1-6; D may be TRBD1 (6 bases). Trimming pared 5 bases from V and 4 bases from J, leaving 15 bases between. The CDR3 is 16 residues long. The germline V gene has CDR1 SGHTA and CDR2 FQGNSA. CDR3 in DNA: TGTGCCAGCAGCCCCGGTGGGACACTATATAATTCACCCCTCCACTTT. This sequence encodes CASSPGGTLYNSPLHF. The full variable domain, with the rest looked up from reference TRBV7-2 and TRBJ1-6, is GAGVSQSPSNKVTEKGKDVELRCDPISGHTALYWYRQSLGQGLEFLIYFQGNSAPDKSGLPSDRFSAERTGGSVSTLTIQRTQQEDSAVYLCASSPGGTLYNSPLHFGNGTRLTVT.

J is TRBJ2-3 and V is TRBV11-1; TRBD2 agrees at 13 bases. Losses at the gene ends were 3 bases for V and 5 bases for J; bases not matched to a gene: 8. CDR3 length equals 17 residues. CDR1 is SGHAT and CDR2 is FQDESV in the germline V gene (reference sequence). In DNA, the CDR3 is TGTGCCAGCAGCTTGAGCTTGGGACTAGCGGGGCTAGATACGCAGTATTTT. This codes for CASSLSLGLAGLDTQYF.

V gene TRBV18 combines with J gene TRBJ2-1, with D possibly being TRBD1 (6 bases). V was cut by 3 bases and J by 0 bases, with 18 bases left in between. Germline V gene lookup returns CDR1 KGHSH and CDR2 LQKENI. This CDR3 has 18 amino acids. CDR3 loop: CASSPRGRGGFSYNEQFF. DNA of the CDR3: TGTGCCAGCTCACCCAGGGGAAGAGGCGGGTTCTCCTACAATGAGCAGTTCTTC. Full variable domain (remainder filled in from reference TRBV18 and TRBJ2-1): NAGVMQNPRHLVRRRGQEARLRCSPMKGHSHVYWYRQLPEEGLKFMVYLQKENIIDESGMPKERFSAEFPKEGPSILRIQQVVRGDSAAYFCASSPRGRGGFSYNEQFFGPGTRLTVL.

This clone showed up just once. The V gene is TRBV6-5, the J gene TRBJ1-1; a possible D gene is TRBD1 (5 bases). The length of the CDR3 is 14 residues. V lost 2 bases to trimming and J lost 0 bases, with 7 bases between them. The germline gives CDR1 MNHEY, CDR2 SVGAGI. CDR3: CASSYTGVNTEAFF. The CDR3 DNA reads TGTGCCAGCAGTTACACAGGAGTGAACACTGAAGCTTTCTTT.

As DNA, the CDR3 is TGTGCCAGCAGCTCGGGACTAGCGGGGGGGTCAGATACGCAGTATTTT. Amino acids: CASSSGLAGGSDTQYF. The chain recombines TRBV5-4 with TRBJ2-3; 16 bases align to TRBD2. J lost 4 bases, V lost 3 bases, and 2 bases had no gene match. CDR3 size: 16 residues. CDR1 and CDR2 (germline): SGHNT, YYREEE (reference sequence).

CDR3 sequence: CAWSRAGGGGNSPLHF. The CDR3 DNA is TGTGCCTGGAGTCGAGCGGGGGGCGGGGGAAATTCACCCCTCCACTTT. The chain couples TRBV30 to TRBJ1-6; tentatively, D is TRBD1 (6 bases). The CDR3 loop spans 16 amino acids. The germline gives CDR1 GTSNPN, CDR2 SVGIG (reference sequence). Trimming removed 2 bases at V and 7 bases at J, with 18 bases between. The entire variable domain, with the rest obtained from reference TRBV30 and TRBJ1-6, is as follows: SQTIHQWPATLVQPVGSPLSLECTVEGTSNPNLYWYRQAAGRGLQLLFYSVGIGQISSEVPQNLSASRPQDRQFILSSKKLLLSDSGFYLCAWSRAGGGGNSPLHFGNGTRLTVT.

V and J are TRBV7-8 and TRBJ2-7; 8 bases line up with TRBD1. The CDR3 totals 19 residues. Germline lookup yields CDR1 SGHVS and CDR2 FQNEAQ. V shed 6 bases and J 0 bases; nucleotides not matched to a gene: 19. CDR3 residues: CASSISPTTGVGVSYEQYF. The DNA for the CDR3 is TGTGCCAGCAGTATAAGCCCCACGACAGGGGTGGGGGTCTCCTACGAGCAGTACTTC.

This clone has a single count. The gene calls are TRBV6-1 and TRBJ1-2, with D hard to call. The germline V gene has CDR1 MNHNS and CDR2 SASEGT. The CDR3 has 13 amino acids. V was clipped by 6 bases and J by 6 bases, with 14 bases between them. CDR3 sequence reads: CASRGGSEDGYTF. The DNA for the CDR3 is TGTGCCAGCAGAGGCGGGAGTGAGGATGGCTACACCTTC.

The chain employs TRBV5-1 and TRBJ2-2; 14 positions match TRBD2. Germline-derived CDR1 and CDR2 are SGHRS and YFSETQ. The CDR3 covers 19 residues. Losses at the gene ends were 0 bases for V and 3 bases for J; bases not matched to a gene: 7. In DNA, the CDR3 is TGCGCCAGCAGCTTGGGACTAGCGGGAGGGCCCGGGGACACCGGGGAGCTGTTTTTT. Translating it yields CASSLGLAGGPGDTGELFF.

The CDR3 bases are TGTGCCACCCTAAGGGGCCAGGGCATACAAGAGACCCAGTACTTC. Residues: CATLRGQGIQETQYF. The chain uses TRBV6-5 and TRBJ2-5; a possible D gene is TRBD1 (5 bases). CDR3 length: 15 amino acids. Per the germline V gene, CDR1 is MNHEY and CDR2 is SVGAGI. Deletions cut 10 bases from V and 2 bases from J, with 20 bases between.

The chain uses TRBV10-3 and TRBJ1-5, with a tentative D call TRBD1 (6 bases). The germline V gene encodes CDR1 ENHRY and CDR2 SYGVKD. The CDR3 sequence is 17 residues long. The V and J ends lost 0 bases and 0 bases respectively, with 12 bases between them. CDR3 sequence reads: CAISESVRGFSNQPQHF. CDR3 sequence (DNA): TGTGCCATCAGTGAGTCGGTAAGGGGGTTTAGCAATCAGCCCCAGCATTTT.

The chain couples TRBV6-5 to TRBJ2-1; 12 bases align to TRBD2. The V gene's germline CDR1 is MNHEY and CDR2 SVGAGI. CDR3 size: 13 residues. Trimming removed 6 bases from V and 8 bases from J; junction bases left unmatched: 2. The chain's CDR3 is CASRTSGSHEQFF. The CDR3, as DNA: TGTGCCAGCAGGACTAGCGGGAGCCATGAGCAGTTCTTC.

This clone was picked up a small number of times. This chain uses TRBV25-1 with TRBJ1-4; D perhaps matches TRBD1 (5 bases). V lost 8 bases to trimming and J lost 2 bases, with 9 bases between them. The CDR3 extends over 13 amino acids. CDR1 MGHDK and CDR2 SYGVNS come from the germline V gene. CDR3 protein: CASGGGTNEKLFF. The CDR3 coding sequence is TGTGCCAGCGGGGGAGGGACTAATGAAAAACTGTTTTTT.

The V gene is TRBV29-1, the J gene TRBJ1-2; 8 bases are shared with TRBD1. From germline, CDR1 is SQVTM and CDR2 ANQGSEA. J was trimmed by 11 bases and V by 0 bases; bases with no gene match: 17. The CDR3 is 16 amino acids. In DNA form, the CDR3 reads TGCAGCGTTGAAGATCGGGCCCGGGACAGGAGGGGGTGGTACACCTTC. Translated, it gives CSVEDRARDRRGWYTF.

The chain's CDR3 is CASSLTPYGGIQYF. The CDR3 DNA follows: TGTGCCAGCAGCTTAACCCCTTACGGGGGCATTCAGTACTTC. This chain joins TRBV7-3 and TRBJ2-4, with D possibly matching TRBD2 (6 bases). The CDR3 loop spans 14 amino acids. The V gene's germline CDR1 is SGHTA and CDR2 FQGTGA. Trimming stripped 0 bases from V and 9 bases from J, with 12 bases between. The variable domain in full, with the rest retrieved from reference TRBV7-3 and TRBJ2-4, is GAGVSQTPSNKVTEKGKYVELRCDPISGHTALYWYRQSLGQGPEFLIYFQGTGAADDSGLPNDRFFAVRPEGSVSTLKIQRTERGDSAVYLCASSLTPYGGIQYFGAGTRLSVL.

CDR3 DNA: TGCGCCAGCAGCCAAGTACGGGGACAGGGTTTGAACTATGGCTACACCTTC. The encoded protein is CASSQVRGQGLNYGYTF. The V gene is TRBV4-3, the J gene TRBJ1-2; 9 bases align to TRBD1. The V segment lost 1 base and the J segment 2 bases; nucleotides outside the gene matches: 8. Germline V lookup: CDR1 LGHNA, CDR2 YSLEER. The CDR3 is made up of 17 amino acids.

The chain carries TRBV27 and TRBJ2-5, with D perhaps TRBD2 (5 bases). With 2 bases removed from V and 1 base from J, the gap between germline ends came to 11 bases. Germline CDR1 is MNHEY and CDR2 is SMNVEV (reference sequence). This CDR3 has 15 amino acids. CDR3 amino acids: CASSLNSGGQETQYF. The CDR3 DNA reads TGTGCCAGCAGTTTAAATAGTGGAGGCCAAGAGACCCAGTACTTC.

This chain links TRBV5-4 with TRBJ2-7; tentative D call: TRBD2 (7 bases). The CDR3 sequence is 16 residues long. Trimming took 3 bases from V and 4 from J, leaving 20 bases between them. Germline V CDR1 and CDR2: SGHNT, YYREEE (reference sequence). The DNA of the CDR3 is TGTGCCAGCAGCTGGGGGCCAGCGGGGAATGGGTACGAGCAGTACTTC. It translates to CASSWGPAGNGYEQYF.

This chain uses TRBV29-1 with TRBJ2-1; tentative D call: TRBD2 (5 bases). Germline lookup yields CDR1 SQVTM and CDR2 ANQGSEA. Trimming took off 4 bases at V and 9 bases at J, with 19 bases between the two ends. The length of the CDR3 is 14 residues. The CDR3 spells CSVGRVASRVEQFF. DNA of the CDR3: TGCAGCGTTGGTAGGGTGGCTAGCCGGGTTGAGCAGTTCTTC.

This chain joins TRBV5-6 and TRBJ1-1; D not resolved. The ends were cut back, 2 bases at V and 10 bases at J, with 18 bases in the middle. Per germline, CDR1 SGHDT and CDR2 YYEEEE. The CDR3 is 14 amino acids. CDR3 in amino acids: CASSLSVSGLRAFF. CDR3 nucleotides: TGTGCCAGCAGCTTATCCGTGTCGGGTTTGCGAGCTTTCTTT.

Concerning this clone: Other DNA variants within this sample encode the same CDR3. This chain joins TRBV27 and TRBJ1-5; the match to TRBD1 covers 7 bases. This CDR3 is 13 amino acids long. From germline, CDR1 is MNHEY and CDR2 SMNVEV (reference sequence). The J segment lost 6 bases and the V segment lost 2 bases, leaving 1 base of the junction unmatched. The CDR3 region has the DNA TGTGCCAGCAGTTTAGCAGGGGGTCAGCCCCAGCATTTT. This codes for CASSLAGGQPQHF.

The rearrangement uses TRBV28 and TRBJ2-7; the D gene is possibly TRBD2 (6 bases). The germline V gene encodes CDR1 MDHEN and CDR2 SYDVKM. V was shortened by 8 bases and J by 3 bases, with 11 bases between the two germline ends. The CDR3 extends over 12 amino acids. The CDR3 nucleotides read TGTGCCAGCGGGGACGGGGGCTACGAGCAGTACTTC. Translation gives CASGDGGYEQYF.

This rearrangement joins TRBV5-4 to TRBJ2-1; D perhaps matches TRBD2 (5 bases). CDR1 and CDR2 (germline): SGHNT, YYREEE (reference sequence). The V and J ends lost 0 bases and 7 bases respectively, with 14 bases between them. The CDR3 runs 15 residues. The DNA of the CDR3 is TGTGCCAGCAGCTTGGGAGGGTCGACGGGAAATGAGCAGTTCTTC. Translated: CASSLGGSTGNEQFF. Combining the CDR3 with reference TRBV5-4 and TRBJ2-1 gives the whole variable domain ETGVTQSPTHLIKTRGQQVTLRCSSQSGHNTVSWYQQALGQGPQFIFQYYREEENGRGNFPPRFSGLQFPNYSSELNVNALELDDSALYLCASSLGGSTGNEQFFGPGTRLTVL.